This T cell receptor beta chain comes out of a study of Ad26.COV2.S vaccination and SARS-CoV-2 variants. For the study at large: Once, or twice with 56 days between doses, Ad26.COV2.S was given intramuscularly.

Germline CDR1 SGHTA, CDR2 FQGNSA. The length of the CDR3 is 15 residues. With V trimmed by 5 bases and J by 6 bases, 6 bases remained unmatched. The data were produced by immunoSEQ multiplex PCR, yet TCRdb's version contains in-frame clones alone and is incomplete. This table holds about 440,000 clones, around 85% found once. The treatment: around 19 received Ad26.COV2.S at low or high dose, single or two shots; roughly five received placebo; per-sample allocation not given. Sampling was done on day 63 after the first vaccine or placebo injection. Vaccination employed an Ad26 vector expressing the Wuhan-strain SARS-CoV-2 spike.

Material: peripheral blood, obtained in a trial of Ad26.COV2.S vaccine versus placebo. The chain combines TRBV7-2 with TRBJ1-4; 10 bases are a match to TRBD1. This sequence originates from a person between 18 and 65 years old who received the Ad26.COV2.S COVID-19 vaccine or a placebo. The CDR3 region is CASSQDGTGDEKLFF. The CDR3 nucleotides are TGTGCCAGCAGCCAGGACGGGACAGGGGATGAAAAACTGTTTTTT.